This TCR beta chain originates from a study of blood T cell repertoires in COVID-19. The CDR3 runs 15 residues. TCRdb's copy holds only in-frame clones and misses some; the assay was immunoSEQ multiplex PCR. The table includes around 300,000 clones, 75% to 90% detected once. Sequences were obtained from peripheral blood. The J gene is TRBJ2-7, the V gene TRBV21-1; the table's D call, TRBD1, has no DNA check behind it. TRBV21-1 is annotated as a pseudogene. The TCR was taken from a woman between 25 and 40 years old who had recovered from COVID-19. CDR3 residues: CASSNRDRVSREQYF. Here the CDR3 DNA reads TGTGCCAGCAGCAATAGGGACAGGGTTTCTCGGGAGCAGTACTTC.